The present T cell receptor beta chain was sequenced within a study of OX40 agonist ivuxolimab in advanced cancers. Study-wide context: Those treated in dose escalation had hepatocellular carcinoma, melanoma, renal cell cancer or head and neck cancer.

The CDR3 sequence is 14 residues long. V gave up 5 bases and J gave up 4 bases; unmatched junction bases: 2. Germline CDR1 reads MNHNY; CDR2 reads SVGAGI (reference sequence). Profiled with immunoSEQ multiplex PCR; TCRdb holds only in-frame clones, not every one. The table lists roughly 80,000 clones, roughly nine tenths of them singletons, with around 0.75% in the top ten. The input for sequencing was CD4+ or CD8+ T cells sorted from blood, taken in a trial of the OX40 agonist ivuxolimab. V is TRBV6-6 and J is TRBJ2-1; 10 bases are shared with TRBD1. This receptor was taken from an adult with an advanced solid tumor such as melanoma, head and neck, liver or kidney cancer. The CDR3 is CASSPGQGYNEQFF. CDR3 DNA: TGTGCCAGCAGTCCGGGACAGGGGTACAATGAGCAGTTCTTC.